This TCR beta chain was profiled in a study of T-cell reconstitution after alpha-beta-depleted transplantation in children. General study findings and limits: The main origin of T-cell counts and diversity one year after transplant was newly produced T cells. There were reportedly several hundred expanded graft clones from which alpha-beta T cells came about two months after transplant. Surviving recipient T cells and thymic progenitors accounted for the high day-60 TCRbeta diversity observed in some patients.

During its preparation, the TCRbeta library received unique molecular identifiers. One entry per CDR3 protein, called by TCRdb with MiXCR from the PCR reads. The data contain about 590,000 distinct CDR3 sequences, 10% to 15% of them seen just once; the ten biggest clones take up over 2%. This CDR3 is built from 15 residues. With 1 base removed from V and 2 bases from J, the gap between germline ends came to 12 bases. Germline V gene sequence: CDR1 MDHEN, CDR2 SYDVKM. As regards this clonotype: No antigen is known for it.

The clonotype comes from a male patient aged 10 to 17 who had a stem cell transplant for acute myeloid leukemia, so the T cells may come from the graft donor. The specimen was PBMCs, mostly from graft donor cells, collected 360 days after TCRalphabeta/CD19-depleted stem cell transplant. The rearrangement uses TRBV28 and TRBJ2-7, with D perhaps TRBD2 (6 bases). The CDR3 DNA follows: TGTGCCAGCAGTTTATCTCCGGCGGGAACCTACGAGCAGTACTTC. It translates to CASSLSPAGTYEQYF.